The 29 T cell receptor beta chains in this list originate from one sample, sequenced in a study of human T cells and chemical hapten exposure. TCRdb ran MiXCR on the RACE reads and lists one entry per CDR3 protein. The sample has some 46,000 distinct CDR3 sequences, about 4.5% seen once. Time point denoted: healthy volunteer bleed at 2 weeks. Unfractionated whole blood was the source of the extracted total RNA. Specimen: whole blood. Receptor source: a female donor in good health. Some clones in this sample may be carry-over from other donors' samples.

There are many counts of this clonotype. The CDR3 DNA follows: TGTGCCACCAGTGATACAGGGACGAACTATGGCTACACCTTC. As protein: CATSDTGTNYGYTF. This rearrangement joins TRBV24-1 to TRBJ1-2; perhaps TRBD1 as D (6 bases). Trimming took 3 bases from V and 2 from J, leaving 9 bases between them. Germline CDR1 reads KGHDR; CDR2 reads SFDVKD. The CDR3 totals 14 residues.

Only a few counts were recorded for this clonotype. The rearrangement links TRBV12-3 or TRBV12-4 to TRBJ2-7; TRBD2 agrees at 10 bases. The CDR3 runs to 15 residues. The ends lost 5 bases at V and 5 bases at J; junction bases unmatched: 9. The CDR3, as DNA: TGTGCCAGCAGTGAAAATAGCGGGGGGTTCGACGAGCAGTACTTC. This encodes CASSENSGGFDEQYF.

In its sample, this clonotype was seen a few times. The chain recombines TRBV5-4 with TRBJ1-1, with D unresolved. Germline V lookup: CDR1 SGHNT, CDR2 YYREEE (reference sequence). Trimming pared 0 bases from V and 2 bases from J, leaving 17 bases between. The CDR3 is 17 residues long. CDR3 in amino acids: CASSLVYSAVRNTEAFF. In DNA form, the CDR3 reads TGTGCCAGCAGCTTGGTCTATAGTGCGGTTCGTAACACTGAAGCTTTCTTT.

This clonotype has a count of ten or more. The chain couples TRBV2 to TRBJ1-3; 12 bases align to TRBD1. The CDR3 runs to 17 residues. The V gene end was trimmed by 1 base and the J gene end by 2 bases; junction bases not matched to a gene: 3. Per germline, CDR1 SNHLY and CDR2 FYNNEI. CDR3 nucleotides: TGTGCCAGCAGTGAAGGTCGGGACAGGGGGCCTGGAAACACCATATATTTT. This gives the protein CASSEGRDRGPGNTIYF.

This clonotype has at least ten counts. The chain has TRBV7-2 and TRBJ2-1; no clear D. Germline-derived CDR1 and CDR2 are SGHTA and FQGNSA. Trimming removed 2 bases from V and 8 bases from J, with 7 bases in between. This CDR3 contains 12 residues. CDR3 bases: TGTGCCAGCAGCTTAACGTTCCATGAGCAGTTCTTC. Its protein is CASSLTFHEQFF. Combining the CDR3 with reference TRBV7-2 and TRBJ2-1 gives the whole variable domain GAGVSQSPSNKVTEKGKDVELRCDPISGHTALYWYRQSLGQGLEFLIYFQGNSAPDKSGLPSDRFSAERTGGSVSTLTIQRTQQEDSAVYLCASSLTFHEQFFGPGTRLTVL.

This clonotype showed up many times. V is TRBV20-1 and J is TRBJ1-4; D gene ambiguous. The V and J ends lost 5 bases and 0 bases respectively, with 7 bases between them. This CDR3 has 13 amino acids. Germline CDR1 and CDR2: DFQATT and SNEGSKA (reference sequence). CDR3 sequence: CSAGRSTNEKLFF. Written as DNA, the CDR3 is TGCAGTGCTGGACGGTCAACTAATGAAAAACTGTTTTTT.

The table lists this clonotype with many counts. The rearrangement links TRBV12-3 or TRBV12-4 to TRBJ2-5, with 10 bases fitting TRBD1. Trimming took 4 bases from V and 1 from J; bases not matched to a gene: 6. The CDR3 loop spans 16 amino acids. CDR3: CASSSRTGGTQETQYF. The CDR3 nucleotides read TGTGCCAGCAGTTCCCGGACAGGGGGGACCCAAGAGACCCAGTACTTC.

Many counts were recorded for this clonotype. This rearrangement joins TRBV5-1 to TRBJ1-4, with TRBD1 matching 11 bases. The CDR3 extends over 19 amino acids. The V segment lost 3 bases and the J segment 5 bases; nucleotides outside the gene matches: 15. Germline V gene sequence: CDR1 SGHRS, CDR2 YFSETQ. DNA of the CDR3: TGCGCCAGCAGCTGGTTCGGGACAGGGGGAACTACTTCGAATGAAAAACTGTTTTTT. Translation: CASSWFGTGGTTSNEKLFF.

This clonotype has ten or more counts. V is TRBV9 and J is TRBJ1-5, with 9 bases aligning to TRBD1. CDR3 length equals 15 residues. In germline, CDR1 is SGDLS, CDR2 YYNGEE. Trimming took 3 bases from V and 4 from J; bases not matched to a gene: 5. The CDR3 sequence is CASSATGGLNQPQHF. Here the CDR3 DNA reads TGTGCCAGCAGCGCGACAGGGGGTCTAAATCAGCCCCAGCATTTT.

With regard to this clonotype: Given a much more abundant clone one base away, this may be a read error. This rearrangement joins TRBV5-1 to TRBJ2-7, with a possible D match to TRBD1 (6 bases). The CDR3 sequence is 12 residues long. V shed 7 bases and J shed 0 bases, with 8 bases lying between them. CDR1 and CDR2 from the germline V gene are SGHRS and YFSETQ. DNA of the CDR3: TGCGCCAGCGGGGGCAGCTCCTACGAGCAGTACTTC. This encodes CASGGSSYEQYF.

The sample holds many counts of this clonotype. DNA for the CDR3: TGCGCCAGCAGCTTGGCCCCGGACGTTCCCTATGGCTACACCTTC. This sequence encodes CASSLAPDVPYGYTF. The chain uses TRBV5-1 and TRBJ1-2, with unresolved D. The germline V and J ends were trimmed by 0 bases and 4 bases, with 13 bases remaining between them. CDR1 and CDR2 from the germline V gene are SGHRS and YFSETQ. CDR3 length: 15 residues.

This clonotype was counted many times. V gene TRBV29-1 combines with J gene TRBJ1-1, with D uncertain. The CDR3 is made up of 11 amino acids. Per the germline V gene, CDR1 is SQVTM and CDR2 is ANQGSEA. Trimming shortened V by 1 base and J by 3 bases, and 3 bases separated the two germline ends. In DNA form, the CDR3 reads TGCAGCGTTGAAGTATACACTGAAGCTTTCTTT. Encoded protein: CSVEVYTEAFF.

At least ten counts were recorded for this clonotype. CDR3 amino acids: CASSSGLAGDTGELFF. The CDR3 bases are TGTGCCAGCAGCTCGGGACTAGCGGGCGACACCGGGGAGCTGTTTTTT. V and J are TRBV13 and TRBJ2-2, with 12 bases lining up with TRBD2. V was clipped by 4 bases and J by 3 bases; unmatched bases: 3. CDR1 and CDR2 from the germline V gene are PRHDT and FYEKMQ (reference sequence). The CDR3 runs to 16 residues.

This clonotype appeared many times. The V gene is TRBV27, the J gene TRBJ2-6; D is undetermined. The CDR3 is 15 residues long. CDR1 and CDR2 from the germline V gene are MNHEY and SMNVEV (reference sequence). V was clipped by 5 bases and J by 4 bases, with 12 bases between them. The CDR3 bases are TGTGCCAGCAGTCCCAGGTTAACCGGGGCCAACGTCCTGACTTTC. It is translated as CASSPRLTGANVLTF.

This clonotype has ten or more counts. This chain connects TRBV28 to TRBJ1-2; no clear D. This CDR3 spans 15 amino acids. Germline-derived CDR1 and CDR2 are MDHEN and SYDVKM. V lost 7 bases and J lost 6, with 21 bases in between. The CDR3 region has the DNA TGTGCCAGCACCTCCGTCCTAGACACGCTTAATGGCTACACCTTC. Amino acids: CASTSVLDTLNGYTF.

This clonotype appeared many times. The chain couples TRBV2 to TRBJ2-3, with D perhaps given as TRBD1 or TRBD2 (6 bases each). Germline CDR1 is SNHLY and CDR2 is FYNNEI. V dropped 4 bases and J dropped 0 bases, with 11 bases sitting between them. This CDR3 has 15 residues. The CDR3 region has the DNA TGTGCCAGCAGTGGGGGGGCGGGGAGCACAGATACGCAGTATTTT. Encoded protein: CASSGGAGSTDTQYF.

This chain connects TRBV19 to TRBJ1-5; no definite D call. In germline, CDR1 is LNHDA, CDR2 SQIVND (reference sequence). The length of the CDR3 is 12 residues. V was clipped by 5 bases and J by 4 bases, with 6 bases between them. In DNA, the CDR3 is TGTGCCAGTAGTCCACTAAATCAGCCCCAGCATTTT. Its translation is CASSPLNQPQHF.

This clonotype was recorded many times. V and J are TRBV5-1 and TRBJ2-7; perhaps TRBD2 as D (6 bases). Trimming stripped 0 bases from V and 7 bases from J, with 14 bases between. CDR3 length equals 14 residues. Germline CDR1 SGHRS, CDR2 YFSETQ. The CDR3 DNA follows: TGCGCCAGCAGCTTGGATGCGGGATCGGGGGAGCAGTACTTC. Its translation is CASSLDAGSGEQYF.

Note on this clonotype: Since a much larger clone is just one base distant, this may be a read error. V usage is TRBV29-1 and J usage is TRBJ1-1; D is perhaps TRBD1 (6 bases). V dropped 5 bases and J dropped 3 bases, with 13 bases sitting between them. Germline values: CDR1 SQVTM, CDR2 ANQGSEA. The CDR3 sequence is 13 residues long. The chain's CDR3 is CSVMQGIDTEAFF. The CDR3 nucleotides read TGCAGCGTTATGCAGGGGATCGACACTGAAGCTTTCTTT.

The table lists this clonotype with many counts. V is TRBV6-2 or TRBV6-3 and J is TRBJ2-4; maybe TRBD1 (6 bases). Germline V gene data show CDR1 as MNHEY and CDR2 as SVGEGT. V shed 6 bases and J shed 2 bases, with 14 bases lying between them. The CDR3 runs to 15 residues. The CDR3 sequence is CASRNTGTPKNIQYF. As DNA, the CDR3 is TGTGCCAGCAGAAACACCGGGACACCCAAAAACATTCAGTACTTC.

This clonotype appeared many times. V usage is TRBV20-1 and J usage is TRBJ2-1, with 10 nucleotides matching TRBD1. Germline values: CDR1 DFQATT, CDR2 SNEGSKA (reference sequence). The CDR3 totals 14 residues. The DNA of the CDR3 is TGCAGCAGTCCCGGGACAGGGGACCACAATGAGCAGTTCTTC. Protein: CSSPGTGDHNEQFF.

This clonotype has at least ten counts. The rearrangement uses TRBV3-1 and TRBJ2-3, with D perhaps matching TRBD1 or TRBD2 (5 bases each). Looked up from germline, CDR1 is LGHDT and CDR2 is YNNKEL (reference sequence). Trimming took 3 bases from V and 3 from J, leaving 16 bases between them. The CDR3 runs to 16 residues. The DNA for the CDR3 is TGTGCCAGCAGCCACACCGGGACCCTGCCGACAGATACGCAGTATTTT. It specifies CASSHTGTLPTDTQYF.

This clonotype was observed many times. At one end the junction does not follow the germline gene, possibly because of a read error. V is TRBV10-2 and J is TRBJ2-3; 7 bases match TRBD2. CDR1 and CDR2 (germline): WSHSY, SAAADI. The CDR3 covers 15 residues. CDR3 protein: CASNEISGGGSTQYF. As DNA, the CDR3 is TGCGCCAGCAATGAGATCTCGGGGGGAGGATCTACGCAGTATTTT.

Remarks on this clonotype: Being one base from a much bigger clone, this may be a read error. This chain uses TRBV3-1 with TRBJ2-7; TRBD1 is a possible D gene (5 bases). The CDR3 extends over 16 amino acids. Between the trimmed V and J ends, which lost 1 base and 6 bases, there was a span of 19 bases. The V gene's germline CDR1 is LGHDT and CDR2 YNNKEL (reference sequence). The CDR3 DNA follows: TGTGCCAGCAGCCAAGCTGTCAGGGTCGGAGAGGTCGAGCAGTACTTC. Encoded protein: CASSQAVRVGEVEQYF.

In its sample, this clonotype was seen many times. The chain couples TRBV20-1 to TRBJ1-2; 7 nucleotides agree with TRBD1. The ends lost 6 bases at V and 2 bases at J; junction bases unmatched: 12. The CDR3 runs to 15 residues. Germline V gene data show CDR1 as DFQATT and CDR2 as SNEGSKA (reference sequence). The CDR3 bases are TGCAGTGCGCGGGCTACAGGGGACAACAACTATGGCTACACCTTC. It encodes CSARATGDNNYGYTF.

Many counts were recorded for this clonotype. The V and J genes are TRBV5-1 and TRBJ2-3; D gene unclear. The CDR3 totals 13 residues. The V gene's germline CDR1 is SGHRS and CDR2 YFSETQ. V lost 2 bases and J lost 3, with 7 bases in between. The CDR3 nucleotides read TGCGCCAGCAGCTTCCTAGAAACAGATACGCAGTATTTT. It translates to CASSFLETDTQYF.

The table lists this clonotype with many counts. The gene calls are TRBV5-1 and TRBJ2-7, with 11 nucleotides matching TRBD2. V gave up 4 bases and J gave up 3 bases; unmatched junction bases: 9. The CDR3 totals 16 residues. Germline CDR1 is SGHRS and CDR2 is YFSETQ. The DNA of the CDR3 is TGCGCCAGCAGCGGGGCGGGGACTAGCGGAAGCTACGAGCAGTACTTC. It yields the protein CASSGAGTSGSYEQYF.

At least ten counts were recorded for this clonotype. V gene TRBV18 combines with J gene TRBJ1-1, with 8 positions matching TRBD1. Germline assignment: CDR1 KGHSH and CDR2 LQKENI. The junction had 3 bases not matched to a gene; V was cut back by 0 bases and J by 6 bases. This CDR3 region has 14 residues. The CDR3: CASSPPDRAPEAFF. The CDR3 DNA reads TGTGCCAGCTCACCACCGGACAGGGCTCCTGAAGCTTTCTTT.

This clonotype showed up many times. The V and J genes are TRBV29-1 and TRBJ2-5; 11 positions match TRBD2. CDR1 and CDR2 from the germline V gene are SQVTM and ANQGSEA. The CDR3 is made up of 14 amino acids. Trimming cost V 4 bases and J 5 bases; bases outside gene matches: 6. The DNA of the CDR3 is TGCAGCGTTGGATCTAGCGGGGGGACCGAGACCCAGTACTTC. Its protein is CSVGSSGGTETQYF.